Given below is one T cell receptor beta chain in context. This sample is part of a study of brain T cells in children with intractable seizures. Time point denoted: blood from clinic visit 5 months post-surgery; TSC patient then seizure free. The table came from immunoSEQ multiplex PCR; TCRdb's copy has only in-frame clones and leaves some out. The profile shows about 340,000 clones, about 93% of them singletons. Germline lookup yields CDR1 SGHRS and CDR2 YFSETQ. V was trimmed by 2 bases and J by 0 bases, leaving 12 bases between them. The CDR3 consists of 16 residues. The chain combines TRBV5-1 with TRBJ2-1; D is perhaps TRBD2 (6 bases). The TCR comes from a boy in the first two years of life with tuberous sclerosis and intractable seizures. The source material was peripheral blood, sampled less than 6 months after surgery. The CDR3 sequence: CASSFVGGDSYNEQFF. DNA of the CDR3: TGCGCCAGCAGCTTTGTCGGGGGAGACTCCTACAATGAGCAGTTCTTC.